The sequence of this T cell receptor beta chain was determined in a study of blood T cell repertoires in COVID-19. Overall study context: Material from acute and convalescent COVID-19 was sourced from the United States, Italy and Spain. T cells, B-cell-depleted T cells, or PBMCs provided the cDNA or gDNA that served as material.

With V trimmed by 5 bases and J by 5 bases, 4 bases remained unmatched. CDR1 and CDR2 (germline): SGHNT, YENEEA. CDR3 length: 15 residues. Authors' methods: Reference gene primer amplification gave nucleated cell count estimates. Produced via immunoSEQ multiplex PCR; TCRdb's table is partial and in-frame only. V, J and clone size are taken as reported in that table, and D and trimming were inferred from the DNA itself. The sample has tens of thousands of clones; around nine tenths are singletons. The TCR sequence derives from an elderly man with acute or convalescent COVID-19. The chain recombines TRBV11-3 with TRBJ2-2; 11 bases agree with TRBD1. Material for sequencing was peripheral blood. CDR3 in amino acids: CASSPGTGGTGELFF. CDR3 DNA: TGTGCCAGCAGCCCCGGGACAGGGGGGACCGGGGAGCTGTTTTTT. Drawing the rest from reference TRBV11-3 and TRBJ2-2, the complete variable domain is EAGVVQSPRYKIIEKKQPVAFWCNPISGHNTLYWYLQNLGQGPELLIRYENEEAVDDSQLPKDRFSAERLKGVDSTLKIQPAELGDSAVYLCASSPGTGGTGELFFGEGSRLTVL.